These 29 T cell receptor beta chains were all obtained from the same sample, sequenced in a study of blood T cell repertoires in COVID-19. Assay: immunoSEQ multiplex PCR; the TCRdb copy retains only in-frame clones and omits some. The sample includes around 120,000 clones, 70% to 90% of them seen just once. Source material: peripheral blood. The receptors shown here come from a human donor in a cohort sampled during active COVID-19.

The chain is built from TRBV5-6 and TRBJ2-5; D unclear. Looked up from germline, CDR1 is SGHDT and CDR2 is YYEEEE. Trimming took off 0 bases at V and 2 bases at J, with 5 bases between the two ends. The CDR3 spans 13 residues. The CDR3 loop reads CASSLAQQETQYF. For the CDR3, the DNA is TGTGCCAGCAGCTTGGCACAGCAAGAGACCCAGTACTTC.

The V call is TRBV30, the J call TRBJ1-5; 11 bases are shared with TRBD1. The CDR3 totals 14 residues. Germline values: CDR1 GTSNPN, CDR2 SVGIG (reference sequence). Unmatched junction bases numbered 4, after V lost 2 bases and J lost 7 bases. DNA of the CDR3: TGTGCCTGGAGTTTCGGACAGGGGGCCCAGCCCCAGCATTTT. This codes for CAWSFGQGAQPQHF.

The chain links TRBV24-1 to TRBJ2-3; 12 nucleotides line up with TRBD1. The CDR3 runs to 22 residues. The J segment lost 6 bases and the V segment lost 1 base, leaving 22 bases of the junction unmatched. Germline CDR1 reads KGHDR; CDR2 reads SFDVKD. CDR3 coding DNA: TGTGCCACCAGTGATTTTAATGGTCGGGAAACCGGGACAGGGGGCGAGGGGGATACGCAGTATTTT. Translation gives CATSDFNGRETGTGGEGDTQYF.

The chain employs TRBV20-1 and TRBJ1-5; 7 bases map to TRBD1. The CDR3 is made up of 16 amino acids. J gave up 0 bases and V 3 bases, and 8 bases lay outside the gene matches. In germline, CDR1 is DFQATT, CDR2 SNEGSKA (reference sequence). The CDR3 nucleotides read TGCAGTGCTAGTCCCTACGGGACAGCTAGCAATCAGCCCCAGCATTTT. As protein: CSASPYGTASNQPQHF.

This clone is medium-sized within its sample. The chain carries TRBV3-1 (or the pseudogene TRBV3-2) and TRBJ2-7; D may be TRBD2 (5 bases). CDR1 and CDR2 (germline): LGHDT, YNNKEL (reference sequence). The V gene lost 3 bases and the J gene lost 6 bases, with 9 bases spanning the gap. CDR3 length: 12 residues. CDR3 sequence (DNA): TGTGCCAGCAGCCACGGACGGGGCGAGCAGTACTTC. Residues: CASSHGRGEQYF.

The chain recombines TRBV5-6 with TRBJ1-2, with a weak D call TRBD1 (5 bases). The germline V and J ends were trimmed by 1 base and 4 bases, with 17 bases remaining between them. This CDR3 region has 16 residues. The germline gives CDR1 SGHDT, CDR2 YYEEEE. CDR3 DNA: TGTGCCAGCAGCTTGACGCAGGGCGCGATGTTCTATGGCTACACCTTC. It encodes CASSLTQGAMFYGYTF.

The CDR3 DNA reads TGTGCCAGCGCCTGGGCCCAAGAGACCCAGTACTTC. Encoded protein: CASAWAQETQYF. The J gene is TRBJ2-5, the V gene TRBV28; D unclear. This CDR3 is built from 12 residues. V was cut by 8 bases and J by 1 base, with 8 bases left in between. The germline CDR1 and CDR2 sequences are MDHEN and SYDVKM. Filled out from reference TRBV28 and TRBJ2-5, the complete variable domain reads DVKVTQSSRYLVKRTGEKVFLECVQDMDHENMFWYRQDPGLGLRLIYFSYDVKMKEKGDIPEGYSVSREKKERFSLILESASTNQTSMYLCASAWAQETQYFGPGTRLLVL.

This chain links TRBV5-1 with TRBJ1-5; TRBD1 matches at 10 bases. Germline loops: CDR1 SGHRS, CDR2 YFSETQ. The CDR3 is 14 residues long. V was pared by 4 bases and J by 6 bases, with 4 bases of the junction left unmatched. The CDR3 DNA follows: TGCGCCAGCAGCGAGGGGACAGGGGCTCAGCCCCAGCATTTT. Translating it yields CASSEGTGAQPQHF.

The gene calls are TRBV11-2 and TRBJ2-1, with a possible D match to TRBD2 (6 bases). CDR1 and CDR2 from the germline V gene are SGHAT and FQNNGV. The CDR3 extends over 14 amino acids. V was trimmed by 2 bases and J by 10 bases, leaving 15 bases between them. The CDR3 region is CASSLLALGWEQFF. As DNA, the CDR3 is TGTGCCAGCAGCTTACTAGCGCTTGGGTGGGAGCAGTTCTTC.

The J gene is TRBJ2-2, the V gene TRBV11-2; TRBD2 matches 7 bases. The CDR3 consists of 15 residues. The V gene's germline CDR1 is SGHAT and CDR2 FQNNGV. The trim removed 6 bases at V and 2 bases at J, leaving 6 bases unmatched. Written as DNA, the CDR3 is TGTGCCAGCAGTCGACCGGGAGGCAACACCGGGGAGCTGTTTTTT. Its translation: CASSRPGGNTGELFF.

This clone has just a few counts. V gene TRBV11-1 combines with J gene TRBJ2-7, with TRBD1 as a possible D gene (5 bases). The germline V gene encodes CDR1 SGHAT and CDR2 FQDESV (reference sequence). CDR3 length equals 13 residues. The ends were cut back, 1 base at V and 6 bases at J, with 10 bases in the middle. CDR3 protein: CASSLVRDSEQYF. For the CDR3, the DNA is TGTGCCAGCAGCTTAGTACGAGACAGCGAGCAGTACTTC.

This chain connects TRBV5-4 to TRBJ2-7; 7 bases are shared with TRBD1. Germline V gives CDR1 SGHNT, CDR2 YYREEE (reference sequence). Unmatched junction bases numbered 11, after V lost 5 bases and J lost 0 bases. This CDR3 is built from 16 residues. The CDR3 loop reads CASSSTTGLSSYEQYF. As DNA, the CDR3 is TGTGCCAGCAGTTCAACGACAGGGCTAAGCTCCTACGAGCAGTACTTC.

This chain uses TRBV7-2 with TRBJ2-7, with a possible D match to TRBD2 (5 bases). The V end was cut by 5 bases, the J end by 1 base, with 15 bases between. Germline V gene lookup returns CDR1 SGHTA and CDR2 FQGNSA. This CDR3 spans 15 amino acids. The CDR3 loop is CASSASLVASYEQYF. CDR3 nucleotides: TGTGCCAGCAGCGCTTCACTAGTGGCATCCTACGAGCAGTACTTC.

The gene calls are TRBV30 and TRBJ2-6; D unresolved. This CDR3 spans 15 amino acids. Trimming left V 0 bases short and J 0 bases short, with 6 bases between. Germline V gene sequence: CDR1 GTSNPN, CDR2 SVGIG (reference sequence). The CDR3 is CAWSVHLSGANVLTF. CDR3 sequence (DNA): TGTGCCTGGAGTGTACATCTCTCTGGGGCCAACGTCCTGACTTTC.

Only a few counts were recorded for this clone. The chain is built from TRBV28 and TRBJ1-1, with 9 positions matching TRBD1. CDR1 MDHEN and CDR2 SYDVKM come from the germline V gene. The length of the CDR3 is 15 residues. V was clipped by 5 bases and J by 7 bases; unmatched bases: 11. CDR3 protein: CASSRQQGATGEAFF. The CDR3 coding sequence is TGTGCCAGCAGTCGGCAACAGGGGGCTACGGGTGAAGCTTTCTTT. Drawing the rest from reference TRBV28 and TRBJ1-1, the complete variable domain is DVKVTQSSRYLVKRTGEKVFLECVQDMDHENMFWYRQDPGLGLRLIYFSYDVKMKEKGDIPEGYSVSREKKERFSLILESASTNQTSMYLCASSRQQGATGEAFFGQGTRLTVV.

J is TRBJ2-3 and V is TRBV19, with D possibly matching TRBD2 (6 bases). CDR1 is LNHDA and CDR2 is SQIVND in the germline V gene (reference sequence). The CDR3 has 15 amino acids. V dropped 3 bases and J dropped 4 bases, with 14 bases sitting between them. The CDR3 nucleotides read TGTGCCAGTAGTATGGGGGGATACGCGGCAGATACGCAGTATTTT. It encodes CASSMGGYAADTQYF. Full variable domain (missing parts from reference TRBV19 and TRBJ2-3): DGGITQSPKYLFRKEGQNVTLSCEQNLNHDAMYWYRQDPGQGLRLIYYSQIVNDFQKGDIAEGYSVSREKKESFPLTVTSAQKNPTAFYLCASSMGGYAADTQYFGPGTRLTVL.

J is TRBJ2-1 and V is TRBV19; tentative D call: TRBD2 (6 bases). The length of the CDR3 is 15 residues. CDR1 and CDR2 from the germline V gene are LNHDA and SQIVND (reference sequence). V was trimmed by 6 bases and J by 0 bases, leaving 12 bases between them. Here the CDR3 reads CASRGDLSSYNEQFF. CDR3 coding DNA: TGTGCCAGTAGAGGGGACTTAAGCTCCTACAATGAGCAGTTCTTC.

The V gene is TRBV28, the J gene TRBJ2-7; 10 bases fit TRBD1. This CDR3 has 14 amino acids. CDR1 MDHEN and CDR2 SYDVKM come from the germline V gene. The J segment lost 2 bases and the V segment lost 7 bases, leaving 5 bases of the junction unmatched. This CDR3 reads CASKTGTGAYEQYF. The CDR3 nucleotides are TGTGCCAGCAAGACCGGGACAGGGGCCTACGAGCAGTACTTC. The full variable domain, in which reference TRBV28 and TRBJ2-7 provide the parts outside the CDR3, is DVKVTQSSRYLVKRTGEKVFLECVQDMDHENMFWYRQDPGLGLRLIYFSYDVKMKEKGDIPEGYSVSREKKERFSLILESASTNQTSMYLCASKTGTGAYEQYFGPGTRLTVT.

This chain uses TRBV11-2 with TRBJ2-1; D is ambiguous. Per germline, CDR1 SGHAT and CDR2 FQNNGV. The ends were cut back, 8 bases at V and 5 bases at J, with 13 bases in the middle. The CDR3 runs to 13 residues. CDR3 nucleotide sequence: TGTGCCAGCCGAGCCCTAATACACAATGAGCAGTTCTTC. It yields the protein CASRALIHNEQFF.

The chain joins TRBV11-2 to TRBJ1-1, with a possible D match to TRBD1 (6 bases). V was cut by 3 bases and J by 0 bases, with 8 bases left in between. CDR1 and CDR2 from the germline V gene are SGHAT and FQNNGV. This CDR3 is 14 amino acids long. For the CDR3, the DNA is TGTGCCAGCAGCTTTTCAGGGGTGAACACTGAAGCTTTCTTT. Protein product: CASSFSGVNTEAFF.

The chain combines TRBV3-1 (or the pseudogene TRBV3-2) with TRBJ1-3; a possible D gene is TRBD1 (5 bases). CDR1 LGHDT and CDR2 YNNKEL come from the germline V gene (reference sequence). The ends were cut back, 2 bases at V and 0 bases at J, with 17 bases in the middle. The CDR3 is made up of 18 amino acids. This CDR3 reads CASSQPTRVSISGNTIYF. The CDR3 region has the DNA TGTGCCAGCAGCCAACCCACCAGGGTTTCGATCTCTGGAAACACCATATATTTT.

The V and J genes are TRBV11-2 and TRBJ2-5; D ambiguous. The CDR3 has 15 residues. Looked up from germline, CDR1 is SGHAT and CDR2 is FQNNGV. The V end was cut by 6 bases, the J end by 1 base, with 15 bases between. The CDR3 DNA follows: TGTGCCAGCAGTCCTGGTAAAGCCCTCCAAGAGACCCAGTACTTC. It translates to CASSPGKALQETQYF.

The chain links TRBV3-1 (or the pseudogene TRBV3-2) to TRBJ1-2, with TRBD1 as a possible D gene (6 bases). The length of the CDR3 is 14 residues. V was shortened by 2 bases and J by 6 bases, with 13 bases between the two germline ends. Germline V gene data show CDR1 as LGHDT and CDR2 as YNNKEL (reference sequence). CDR3 region: CASSQWVTGDGYTF. DNA of the CDR3: TGTGCCAGCAGCCAATGGGTGACAGGCGATGGCTACACCTTC.

This clone was seen only a few times. The same CDR3 is also encoded by other DNA sequences in this sample. The rearrangement uses TRBV28 and TRBJ1-2, with D perhaps TRBD1 (5 bases). Trimming shortened V by 4 bases and J by 7 bases, and 25 bases separated the two germline ends. This CDR3 comprises 17 residues. Germline assignment: CDR1 MDHEN and CDR2 SYDVKM. CDR3 amino acids: CASSYGVAGRGYGGYTF. CDR3 in DNA: TGTGCCAGCAGTTACGGGGTGGCGGGTCGGGGGTACGGTGGCTACACCTTC.

The chain couples TRBV6-6 to TRBJ1-6; 7 positions match TRBD1. Unmatched junction bases numbered 7, after V lost 2 bases and J lost 6 bases. Germline lookup yields CDR1 MNHNY and CDR2 SVGAGI (reference sequence). The CDR3 contains 16 residues. CDR3 loop: CASSYPERGRNSPLHF. In nucleotides, the CDR3 is TGTGCCAGCAGTTACCCGGAAAGGGGGCGTAATTCACCCCTCCACTTT.

The chain employs TRBV19 and TRBJ2-2; D is ambiguous. CDR3 size: 16 residues. In germline, CDR1 is LNHDA, CDR2 SQIVND (reference sequence). V lost 3 bases to trimming and J lost 0 bases, with 11 bases between them. CDR3 coding DNA: TGTGCCAGTAGTATGAGGCCCAGAACGAACACCGGGGAGCTGTTTTTT. As protein: CASSMRPRTNTGELFF.

The V and J genes are TRBV5-1 and TRBJ1-1, with no clear D. Germline CDR1 is SGHRS and CDR2 is YFSETQ. Trimming pared 4 bases from V and 8 bases from J, leaving 15 bases between. The length of the CDR3 is 13 residues. CDR3 in DNA: TGCGCCAGCAGCGAACAGTCCGTGTCGGAAGCTTTCTTT. The encoded protein is CASSEQSVSEAFF.

Only a few counts were recorded for this clone. This chain connects TRBV5-6 to TRBJ1-2, with TRBD1 matching 7 bases. V was clipped by 6 bases and J by 8 bases; unmatched bases: 13. The V gene's germline CDR1 is SGHDT and CDR2 YYEEEE. This CDR3 spans 14 amino acids. As DNA, the CDR3 is TGTGCCAGCACCAAGGAGGGGGCGCCCGGGGGCTACACCTTC. It encodes CASTKEGAPGGYTF.

V and J are TRBV27 and TRBJ2-7; 8 nucleotides match TRBD1. Germline V gene data show CDR1 as MNHEY and CDR2 as SMNVEV (reference sequence). CDR3 length: 14 residues. Trimming cost V 6 bases and J 3 bases; bases outside gene matches: 7. CDR3 nucleotides: TGTGCCAGCAGCAGAGCGGACAGGGTCTACGAGCAGTACTTC. Translation: CASSRADRVYEQYF.